Listed below are T cell receptor beta chains from one sample, sequenced in a study of cytomegalovirus exposure and HLA in healthy donors. The protocol was immunoSEQ multiplex PCR, while the TCRdb copy is restricted to in-frame clones and leaves out a portion. The sample consists of roughly 40,000 clones, about 50% of them appearing once. Sequencing was performed on PBMCs. These receptors all stem from a human donor in good health. Both conserved end residues are part of each CDR3. The D gene is left open where the match is weak. Expanded clones are given a class, and other clones once, few, many or no size at all.

D	V	J	size	CDR3	DNA
.	TRBV28	TRBJ1-2	few	CASSPDTLGGYTF	TGTGCCAGCAGTCCAGACACCCTCGGTGGCTACACCTTC
.	TRBV28	TRBJ1-2	few	CASSFQDRSFYGYTF	TGTGCCAGCAGTTTCCAAGACAGAAGCTTTTATGGCTACACCTTC
.	TRBV19	TRBJ2-1	few	CASSIRRGAYYNEQFF	TGTGCCAGTAGTATCCGGCGCGGGGCTTACTACAATGAGCAGTTCTTC
TRBD1	TRBV11-2	TRBJ1-2	few	CASSFDTDRGNYGYTF	TGTGCCAGCAGCTTCGACACCGACAGGGGGAACTATGGCTACACCTTC
TRBD2	TRBV19	TRBJ2-5	.	CASMGGDSETQYF	TGTGCCAGTATGGGGGGGGATTCAGAGACCCAGTACTTC
TRBD2	TRBV25-1	TRBJ2-1	few	CASNSLAGALNEQFF	TGTGCCAGCAATTCTCTAGCGGGAGCATTAAATGAGCAGTTCTTC
.	TRBV6-4	TRBJ1-1	.	CASSDQANTEAFF	TGTGCCAGCAGTGATCAAGCGAACACTGAAGCTTTCTTT
.	TRBV6-1	TRBJ2-1	.	CASSGLSSYNEQFF	TGTGCCAGTTCAGGCCTTAGCTCCTACAATGAGCAGTTCTTC
TRBD1	TRBV5-1	TRBJ2-2	.	CASSLGDRGITGELFF	TGCGCCAGCAGCTTGGGGGACAGGGGTATCACCGGGGAGCTGTTTTTT
.	TRBV18	TRBJ2-5	.	CASSPRELQETQYF	TGTGCCAGCTCACCACGGGAGCTACAAGAGACCCAGTACTTC
.	TRBV6-6	TRBJ1-5	few	CASSRDSSVNQPQHF	TGTGCCAGCAGCCGTGACAGCTCTGTCAATCAGCCCCAGCATTTT
TRBD2	TRBV6-1	TRBJ2-7	few	CASRTSGAPSYEQYF	TGTGCCAGCAGGACTAGCGGCGCCCCTTCCTACGAGCAGTACTTC